This entry describes one TCR beta chain. Timing groups of about 4 and about 12 weeks for second doses were pooled. The CDR3 is 15 residues long. V dropped 6 bases and J dropped 7 bases, with 16 bases sitting between them. The germline V gene encodes CDR1 MNHEY and CDR2 SVGAGI. The data belong to a study of T cell responses to AZD1222 COVID-19 vaccine. Generated by immunoSEQ multiplex PCR, the TCRdb table keeps only in-frame clones and is missing some. The sample lists 140,000 or so clones; 86% were seen once. This rearrangement joins TRBV6-5 to TRBJ2-6; D call uncertain. This receptor was identified in an adult who received the AZD1222 COVID-19 vaccine. The sample was peripheral blood, taken 28 days after the second AZD1222 dose. CDR3 amino acids: CASSLLDSLANVLTF. In DNA, the CDR3 is TGTGCCAGCAGCCTTCTTGATTCGTTAGCCAACGTCCTGACTTTC.